This entry concerns a single TCR beta chain. This record comes from a study of blood T cell repertoires in COVID-19. Study-level background: Sites across the United States, Italy and Spain contributed samples from acute and convalescent COVID-19. PBMCs, B-cell-depleted T cells, or T cells provided the cDNA or gDNA that made up the material.

How the authors handled the data: Amplification of reference gene primers provided the estimated nucleated cell counts. Some clones are missing from TCRdb's copy, which holds only in-frame ones; the method was immunoSEQ multiplex PCR. D and trimming come from the DNA, and the V and J calls and clone size come from that table. The sample has about 100,000 clones, 88% seen once. Germline assignment: CDR1 MNHEY and CDR2 SMNVEV (reference sequence). The CDR3 is made up of 17 amino acids. Unmatched junction bases numbered 9, after V lost 4 bases and J lost 4 bases. The chain employs TRBV27 and TRBJ2-3; 12 nucleotides align to TRBD2. Input material: peripheral blood. The sequence derives from a woman in her sixties with acute or convalescent COVID-19. CDR3 nucleotides: TGTGCCAGCAGTTCAATCAGACTAGCGGGAGTGGCAGATACGCAGTATTTT. Protein product: CASSSIRLAGVADTQYF.